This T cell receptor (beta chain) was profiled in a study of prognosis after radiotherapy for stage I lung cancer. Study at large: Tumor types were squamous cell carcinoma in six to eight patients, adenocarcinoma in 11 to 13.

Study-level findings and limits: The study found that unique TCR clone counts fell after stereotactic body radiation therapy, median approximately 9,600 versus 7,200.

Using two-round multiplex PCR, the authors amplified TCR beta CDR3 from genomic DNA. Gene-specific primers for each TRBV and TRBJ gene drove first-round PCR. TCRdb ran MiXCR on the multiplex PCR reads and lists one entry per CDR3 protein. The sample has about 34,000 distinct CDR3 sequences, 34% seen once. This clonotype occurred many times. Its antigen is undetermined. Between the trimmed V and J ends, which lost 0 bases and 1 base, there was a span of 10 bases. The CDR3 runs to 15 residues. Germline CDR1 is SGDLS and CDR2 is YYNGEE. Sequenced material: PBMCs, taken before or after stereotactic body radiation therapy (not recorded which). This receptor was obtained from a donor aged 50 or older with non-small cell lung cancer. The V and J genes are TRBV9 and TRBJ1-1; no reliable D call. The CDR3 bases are TGTGCCAGCAGCGTAGAGGCGGAGAAGAACACTGAAGCTTTCTTT. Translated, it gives CASSVEAEKNTEAFF.